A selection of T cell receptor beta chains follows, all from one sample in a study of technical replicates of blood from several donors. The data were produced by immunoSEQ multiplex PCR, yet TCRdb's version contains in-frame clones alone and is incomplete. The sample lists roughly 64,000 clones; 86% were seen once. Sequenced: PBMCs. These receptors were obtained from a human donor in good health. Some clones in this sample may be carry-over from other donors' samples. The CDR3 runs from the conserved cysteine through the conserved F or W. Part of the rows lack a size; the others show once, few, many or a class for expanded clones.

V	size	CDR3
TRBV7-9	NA	CASSLSRPGNQPQHF
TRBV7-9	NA	CASSPFEGGLGTDTQYF
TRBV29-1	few	CSVEDFRTHRTYGYTF
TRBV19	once	CASRSFTGAGNTIYF
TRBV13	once	CASSGEGGLYEQYF
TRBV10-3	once	CAIRGDRGRYGYTF
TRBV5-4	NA	CASTFVQGSTEAFF
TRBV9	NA	CASSPIAGAGYTF
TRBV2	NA	CASSTPGQGSGNTIYF
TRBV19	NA	CASSRRVDSPLHF
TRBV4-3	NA	CASSQKDSPWYEQYF
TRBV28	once	CASSQGGSGFYEQYF
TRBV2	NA	CATLGGTVPGTQYF
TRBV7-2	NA	CASSLYFTADNGGYTF
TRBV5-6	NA	CASSFSGGRETQYF
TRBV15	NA	CATSRRGNYGYTF
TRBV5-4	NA	CASSRGTSGGSRETQYF
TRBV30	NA	CAWGTSGMQYF
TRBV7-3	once	CASSFRAHTDEQFF
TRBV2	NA	CASRGQGVGSGANVLTF
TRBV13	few	CASSLRKRQGAQETQYF
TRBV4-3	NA	CASSQDLTSGYNEQFF
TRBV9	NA	CASSVGQGTTSPLHF
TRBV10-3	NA	CAIRGQAPNTGELFF
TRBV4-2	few	CASSQDTLVSGGSYEQYF
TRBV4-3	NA	CASSQRQGGEQYF
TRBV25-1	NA	CASSDTYSHPSTDTQYF
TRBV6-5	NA	CASSYGTGVREQYF
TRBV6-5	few	CASSYGAGGPYEQYF
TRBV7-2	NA	CASSLAAETGYEQYF
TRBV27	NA	CASGKGTGGGYTF
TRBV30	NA	CAGLTGDNSEAFF
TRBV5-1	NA	CASSDGTPGTEAFF
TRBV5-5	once	CASSLVLASYEQYF
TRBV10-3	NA	CAIRQTSGGDNEQFF
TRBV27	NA	CASSLLGGGSDTQYF
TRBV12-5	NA	CASEGRAISYNEQFF
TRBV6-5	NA	CASSDSYREGIQYF
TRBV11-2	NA	CASSREARVGTEAFF
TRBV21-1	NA	CASSRSLGGGCEQFF
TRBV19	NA	CASSKSVGRGDNQPQHF
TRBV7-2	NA	CASSWGLAAQETQYF
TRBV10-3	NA	CASTGEKNSPLHF
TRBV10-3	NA	CAISSTGAPYGYTF
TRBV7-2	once	CASSRPGTGGASYEQYF
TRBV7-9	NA	CASSLGLAGEETQYF
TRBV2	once	CASSEGTVGGGTQYF
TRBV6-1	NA	CASSEYSRASGGSPLHF
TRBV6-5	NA	CASSYGQGARNEQFF
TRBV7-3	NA	CASSSRGGSGTGELFF
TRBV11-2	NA	CASSLRQINAIYF
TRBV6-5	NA	CASSRQGAFYEQFF
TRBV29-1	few	CSAQGQINEKLFF
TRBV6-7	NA	CAVASKSGTPGDEQFF